This TCR beta chain was sequenced in a study of blood T cell repertoires in COVID-19. Background on the study: From T cells, B-cell-depleted T cells, or PBMCs came the material, which was cDNA or gDNA.

Original analysis: It was from reference gene primer amplification that nucleated cell counts were estimated. Sequencing was performed with immunoSEQ multiplex PCR; in TCRdb, only in-frame clones are kept and a portion is missing. That table furnishes V, J and clone size, whereas the DNA furnished D and trimming. The table has more than 300,000 clones, 90% seen once. This clone was recorded only once. Participants, about 18 to 100 years old, spanned fewer than 25 US areas. Cohorts were determined from participant-reported clinical history. The CDR3 length is 15 residues. With 2 bases removed from V and 4 bases from J, the gap between germline ends came to 14 bases. CDR1 SEHNR and CDR2 FQNEAQ come from the germline V gene (reference sequence).

This rearrangement joins TRBV7-9 to TRBJ2-5; TRBD1 might be the D (6 bases). This sequence originates from a woman aged 30 to 39 who had been exposed to COVID-19. Specimen: PBMCs or T cells enriched from blood (not recorded which). The CDR3 nucleotides read TGTGCCAGCAGCTTATCCCCCACAGGGCCAGAGACCCAGTACTTC. It is translated as CASSLSPTGPETQYF. The full variable domain, its missing parts supplied by reference TRBV7-9 and TRBJ2-5, is DTGVSQNPRHKITKRGQNVTFRCDPISEHNRLYWYRQTLGQGPEFLTYFQNEAQLEKSRLLSDRFSAERPKGSFSTLEIQRTEQGDSAMYLCASSLSPTGPETQYFGPGTRLLVL.